This entry lists 29 T cell receptor beta chains sequenced from one sample in a study of blood T cell repertoires in COVID-19. TCRdb keeps only in-frame clones here, not all; method: immunoSEQ multiplex PCR. The sample lists 90,000 to 140,000 clones, roughly 87% occurring once. Material: peripheral blood. The receptor source for this set is a man aged 50-60 years with acute or convalescent COVID-19.

The V gene is TRBV24-1, the J gene TRBJ2-3, with 7 nucleotides matching TRBD1. Trimming took 6 bases from V and 2 from J; bases not matched to a gene: 4. The CDR3 consists of 14 residues. Per the germline V gene, CDR1 is KGHDR and CDR2 is SFDVKD. DNA of the CDR3: TGTGCCACCAGTCTGGGACAGTCCACAGATACGCAGTATTTT. Amino acid sequence: CATSLGQSTDTQYF.

On this clone itself: This may stem from a read error, because a much larger clone lies one nucleotide away. The V and J genes are TRBV5-4 and TRBJ1-1; 8 bases map to TRBD1. Trimming at V came to 7 bases and at J to 1 base, leaving 0 bases not matched to a gene. This CDR3 region has 12 residues. Germline lookup yields CDR1 SGHNT and CDR2 YYREEE (reference sequence). The CDR3 protein is CASGTGNTEAFF. For the CDR3, the DNA is TGTGCCAGCGGGACAGGGAACACTGAAGCTTTCTTT.

The table lists this clone with a count of one. The V and J genes are TRBV5-1 and TRBJ2-1; 8 bases align to TRBD2. V trimming: 5 bases; J trimming: 3 bases; junction bases outside the gene matches: 19. Germline V gene data show CDR1 as SGHRS and CDR2 as YFSETQ. The CDR3 is made up of 19 amino acids. The CDR3 is CASRGPGLEFPKVYNEQFF. In DNA form, the CDR3 reads TGCGCCAGCAGGGGGCCGGGACTAGAGTTCCCCAAAGTCTACAATGAGCAGTTCTTC.

This clone was seen a single time. The rearrangement uses TRBV6-5 and TRBJ1-4; 9 bases agree with TRBD1. The germline V gene encodes CDR1 MNHEY and CDR2 SVGAGI. CDR3 size: 16 residues. The V segment lost 0 bases and the J segment 4 bases; nucleotides outside the gene matches: 3. In DNA form, the CDR3 reads TGTGCCAGCAGTTACTCGCTGACAGGGGGTAATGAAAAACTGTTTTTT. It is translated as CASSYSLTGGNEKLFF.

The chain couples TRBV13 to TRBJ2-7, with 7 nucleotides matching TRBD1. V lost 8 bases and J lost 2; bases outside the gene matches: 18. The CDR3 runs 17 residues. Looked up from germline, CDR1 is PRHDT and CDR2 is FYEKMQ (reference sequence). CDR3 protein: CASSLLGRGYFTYEQYF. The CDR3 bases are TGTGCCAGCTCCCTCCTCGGCAGGGGGTATTTTACCTACGAGCAGTACTTC.

CDR3 bases: TGTGCCAGCAGCGTAGGGCCGGCGGGAGCTGCCAATGAGCAGTTCTTC. This gives the protein CASSVGPAGAANEQFF. The chain is built from TRBV9 and TRBJ2-1, with TRBD2 identical over 7 bases. V trimming: 0 bases; J trimming: 6 bases; junction bases outside the gene matches: 9. CDR3 size: 16 residues. Germline CDR1 reads SGDLS; CDR2 reads YYNGEE.

The chain has TRBV11-2 and TRBJ2-3, with 8 bases fitting TRBD2. The V segment lost 3 bases and the J segment 0 bases; nucleotides outside the gene matches: 2. This CDR3 has 15 residues. Germline loops: CDR1 SGHAT, CDR2 FQNNGV. The CDR3 coding sequence is TGTGCCAGCAGCTTTCTAGCGGGTAGCACAGATACGCAGTATTTT. Translation: CASSFLAGSTDTQYF.

J is TRBJ2-1 and V is TRBV6-5, with TRBD1 identical over 7 bases. With 6 bases clipped from V and 7 bases from J, the junction kept 6 bases outside the gene matches. CDR3 length: 13 amino acids. Germline CDR1 is MNHEY and CDR2 is SVGAGI. CDR3: CASRGGQFNEQFF. As DNA, the CDR3 is TGTGCCAGCAGAGGGGGACAGTTTAATGAGCAGTTCTTC.

The J gene is TRBJ2-1, the V gene TRBV6-5, with D maybe TRBD2 (5 bases). Germline V CDR1 and CDR2: MNHEY, SVGAGI. This CDR3 contains 15 residues. V was shortened by 8 bases and J by 6 bases, with 20 bases between the two germline ends. This chain's CDR3 is CASSITRSVSNEQFF. The CDR3 nucleotides are TGTGCCAGCTCCATCACTAGGTCTGTAAGCAATGAGCAGTTCTTC.

V gene TRBV15 combines with J gene TRBJ1-5; 7 nucleotides match TRBD1. Germline CDR1 and CDR2: LNHNV and YYDKDF (reference sequence). V was clipped by 1 base and J by 10 bases; unmatched bases: 4. CDR3 length: 13 residues. CDR3 DNA sequence: TGTGCCACCAGCAGAGGACAGGGAGATCCCCAGCATTTT. It specifies CATSRGQGDPQHF.

CDR3 nucleotide sequence: TGCGCCAGCAGCCAAGTACCCCTGGGGGGGAACACCGGGGAGCTGTTTTTT. It codes for CASSQVPLGGNTGELFF. V usage is TRBV4-1 and J usage is TRBJ2-2, with a tentative D call TRBD2 (6 bases). This CDR3 spans 17 amino acids. In germline, CDR1 is MGHRA, CDR2 YSYEKL. V dropped 1 base and J dropped 1 base, with 13 bases sitting between them.

This chain uses TRBV28 with TRBJ2-7, with D perhaps TRBD1 (5 bases). Between the trimmed V and J ends, which lost 1 base and 3 bases, there was a span of 10 bases. The CDR3 sequence is 14 residues long. Germline V gene sequence: CDR1 MDHEN, CDR2 SYDVKM. The CDR3, as DNA: TGTGCCAGCAGTTTATCAGGGAACTACTACGAGCAGTACTTC. Amino acid sequence: CASSLSGNYYEQYF.

This chain links TRBV9 with TRBJ2-7; 7 bases match TRBD2. The V gene end was trimmed by 0 bases and the J gene end by 0 bases; junction bases not matched to a gene: 15. The CDR3 extends over 19 amino acids. The germline CDR1 and CDR2 sequences are SGDLS and YYNGEE. The CDR3 coding sequence is TGTGCCAGCAGCGTAGCAAGCCGGGGAGGGGTCCACAGCTCCTACGAGCAGTACTTC. Amino acids: CASSVASRGGVHSSYEQYF. Drawing the rest from reference TRBV9 and TRBJ2-7, the complete variable domain is DSGVTQTPKHLITATGQRVTLRCSPRSGDLSVYWYQQSLDQGLQFLIQYYNGEERAKGNILERFSAQQFPDLHSELNLSSLELGDSALYFCASSVASRGGVHSSYEQYFGPGTRLTVT.

The CDR3 nucleotides are TGTGCCAGCGCCCCGGTGGGGACACCATACTACGAGCAGTACTTC. Translating it yields CASAPVGTPYYEQYF. V usage is TRBV3-1 (or the pseudogene TRBV3-2) and J usage is TRBJ2-7; tentatively, D is TRBD1 (6 bases). Trimming removed 8 bases at V and 3 bases at J, with 20 bases between. Germline V gives CDR1 LGHDT, CDR2 YNNKEL (reference sequence). This CDR3 comprises 15 residues.

V is TRBV19 and J is TRBJ1-1; D not certain. Germline CDR1 LNHDA, CDR2 SQIVND (reference sequence). The CDR3 length is 14 residues. V gave up 3 bases and J gave up 0 bases, with 8 bases separating them. DNA for the CDR3: TGTGCCAGTAGTATGGTTGCTATGAACACTGAAGCTTTCTTT. Residues: CASSMVAMNTEAFF.

This clone was picked up a small number of times. CDR3 coding DNA: TGTGCCAGCAGTGTAGCTGGGCAGGGACAAATGGAGACCCAGTACTTC. It is translated as CASSVAGQGQMETQYF. The chain carries TRBV2 and TRBJ2-5; perhaps TRBD1 as D (6 bases). V was shortened by 4 bases and J by 5 bases, with 20 bases between the two germline ends. CDR1 SNHLY and CDR2 FYNNEI come from the germline V gene. CDR3 length equals 16 residues.

The chain carries TRBV3-1 (or the pseudogene TRBV3-2) and TRBJ2-1; D unclear. The CDR3 runs 13 residues. V lost 4 bases and J lost 5, with 9 bases in between. Germline CDR1 reads LGHDT; CDR2 reads YNNKEL (reference sequence). The CDR3 region has the DNA TGTGCCAGCAGCCTCAGGCCCGACAATGAGCAGTTCTTC. Its protein product is CASSLRPDNEQFF.

This rearrangement joins TRBV10-3 to TRBJ2-2; a possible D gene is TRBD1 (5 bases). Trimming pared 6 bases from V and 7 bases from J, leaving 12 bases between. Germline CDR1 ENHRY, CDR2 SYGVKD. This CDR3 is built from 13 residues. The CDR3 nucleotides read TGTGCCATCAGCCAGGGTTCGGACGGGGAGCTGTTTTTT. This encodes CAISQGSDGELFF.

The chain has TRBV5-1 and TRBJ2-3; 14 bases map to TRBD2. With 8 bases clipped from V and 3 bases from J, the junction kept 14 bases outside the gene matches. The CDR3 sequence is 18 residues long. Germline V CDR1 and CDR2: SGHRS, YFSETQ. The CDR3 nucleotides read TGCGCCAGTGGGCCCGGAGCGACTAGCGGGAGGGGAACAGATACGCAGTATTTT. Its translation: CASGPGATSGRGTDTQYF.

The chain has TRBV5-1 and TRBJ1-6; possible D gene TRBD1, 6 bases. V was clipped by 0 bases and J by 14 bases, with 18 bases between them. Germline V lookup: CDR1 SGHRS, CDR2 YFSETQ. This CDR3 comprises 15 residues. The chain's CDR3 is CASSLAQEQGRALHF. The CDR3 DNA is TGCGCCAGCAGCTTGGCCCAGGAACAGGGCAGGGCCCTCCACTTT.

The rearrangement links TRBV29-1 to TRBJ2-3, with 16 bases matching TRBD2. This CDR3 is 17 amino acids long. The germline V gene encodes CDR1 SQVTM and CDR2 ANQGSEA. The V gene end was trimmed by 2 bases and the J gene end by 5 bases; junction bases not matched to a gene: 7. The CDR3: CSVEPGTSGGGIDTQYF. The CDR3 DNA reads TGCAGCGTTGAACCCGGGACTAGCGGGGGGGGGATAGATACGCAGTATTTT.

The CDR3 loop reads CASSNPGGGYNEQFF. CDR3 nucleotide sequence: TGTGCCAGCAGCAATCCGGGGGGCGGTTACAATGAGCAGTTCTTC. The chain employs TRBV6-5 and TRBJ2-1; D is perhaps TRBD2 (7 bases). Between the trimmed V and J ends, which lost 6 bases and 4 bases, there was a span of 16 bases. CDR1 is MNHEY and CDR2 is SVGAGI in the germline V gene. The CDR3 consists of 15 residues.

This clone was recorded only once. V is TRBV28 and J is TRBJ1-1, with no clear D. CDR3 length: 11 residues. Trimming shortened V by 6 bases and J by 3 bases, and 5 bases separated the two germline ends. The germline gives CDR1 MDHEN, CDR2 SYDVKM. CDR3 in DNA: TGTGCCAGCAGCGAGGACACTGAAGCTTTCTTT. This translates into CASSEDTEAFF. Together with reference TRBV28 and TRBJ1-1, the CDR3 gives the full variable domain: DVKVTQSSRYLVKRTGEKVFLECVQDMDHENMFWYRQDPGLGLRLIYFSYDVKMKEKGDIPEGYSVSREKKERFSLILESASTNQTSMYLCASSEDTEAFFGQGTRLTVV.

This clone has more than one count but fewer than ten. V is TRBV10-2 and J is TRBJ2-1; unclear D gene. The length of the CDR3 is 11 residues. V lost 8 bases to trimming and J lost 7 bases, with 9 bases between them. The germline CDR1 and CDR2 sequences are WSHSY and SAAADI. The CDR3 protein is CASHSGNEQFF. The CDR3 DNA follows: TGCGCCAGCCATAGTGGTAATGAGCAGTTCTTC.

The chain recombines TRBV12-3 or TRBV12-4 with TRBJ1-2; D might be TRBD1 (5 bases). The CDR3 consists of 12 residues. V shed 5 bases and J shed 2 bases, with 6 bases lying between them. CDR3 sequence reads: CASSRQNYGYTF. In nucleotides, the CDR3 is TGTGCCAGCAGTCGACAGAACTATGGCTACACCTTC.

J is TRBJ1-2 and V is TRBV29-1, with 8 positions matching TRBD1. This CDR3 comprises 14 residues. The V gene's germline CDR1 is SQVTM and CDR2 ANQGSEA. Trimming took 3 bases from V and 6 from J; bases not matched to a gene: 9. The CDR3, as DNA: TGCAGCGTTGAGGGAAGGGGGACAGGAGATGGCTACACCTTC. It translates to CSVEGRGTGDGYTF.

This chain links TRBV5-6 with TRBJ2-7, with D possibly being TRBD1 (6 bases). The CDR3 has 13 amino acids. Between the trimmed V and J ends, which lost 4 bases and 4 bases, there was a span of 12 bases. Per germline, CDR1 SGHDT and CDR2 YYEEEE. The DNA of the CDR3 is TGTGCCAGCAGCAGACTACAGGGATACGAGCAGTACTTC. Protein product: CASSRLQGYEQYF.

The chain has TRBV9 and TRBJ1-2; D ambiguous. Trimming cost V 5 bases and J 7 bases, with 12 bases left between them. Looked up from germline, CDR1 is SGDLS and CDR2 is YYNGEE. This CDR3 has 12 residues. The CDR3 DNA follows: TGTGCCAGCAGAGAAATCTATCGTGGCTACACCTTC. This gives the protein CASREIYRGYTF.

The V gene is TRBV6-6, the J gene TRBJ1-1; TRBD1 aligns across 9 bases. Trimming cost V 8 bases and J 1 base; bases outside gene matches: 2. CDR3 size: 13 residues. From germline, CDR1 is MNHNY and CDR2 SVGAGI (reference sequence). The CDR3 DNA sequence: TGTGCCAGCCACAGGGGGCCGAACACTGAAGCTTTCTTT. It yields the protein CASHRGPNTEAFF.